Detailed here is one T cell receptor (beta chain). The sample comes from a study of spatial heterogeneity in lung cancer. Study in general: Raw sequencing reads included, on average, more than eight appearances of each unique TCR and UMI combination.

Via MiXCR, TCRdb re-called the 5' RACE reads, giving one row per CDR3 protein. The table lists tens of thousands of distinct CDR3 sequences, over 6.5% of them singletons, with roughly 45% in the top ten. This CDR3 comprises 15 residues. CDR1 is WSHSY, CDR2 SAAADI, per germline. V shed 2 bases and J shed 4 bases, with 11 bases lying between them. Specified time point: sample taken at primary tumor resection. Tumor, nontumor lung or frozen PBMC supplied whole RNA, sequenced without sorting. The source was PBMCs, collected at surgery. This TCR came from a female donor with early-stage non-small cell lung cancer. J is TRBJ2-2 and V is TRBV10-2, with D maybe TRBD2 (5 bases). This chain's CDR3 is CASSENQAVTGELFF. Written as DNA, the CDR3 is TGCGCCAGCAGTGAGAACCAAGCGGTCACCGGGGAGCTGTTTTTT.